This T cell receptor beta chain originates from a study of cytomegalovirus exposure and HLA in healthy donors. PCR employed 60 Vbeta and 13 Jbeta primers. Measured with immunoSEQ multiplex PCR; TCRdb has only the in-frame clones, and not every one. The table records about 120,000 clones, over 6.5% of them present only once. Worth noting for this clone: Antigen specificity is unknown.

Germline V gives CDR1 MNHEY, CDR2 SVGAGI. V was pared by 0 bases and J by 5 bases, with 13 bases between. There are 15 residues in the CDR3. Study-wide points: A cluster of highly shared sequence variants was likely a sequencing artifact. Later analysis found that TCR beta chains associated with HLA were more clonally expanded than other, equally common chains.

The chain carries TRBV6-5 and TRBJ1-1; possibly TRBD1 for D (6 bases). The clonotype comes from a woman aged 40 to 55 in good health and CMV-seropositive. Sequencing was done on a sample of PBMCs. DNA of the CDR3: TGTGCCAGCAGTTACTCGATTGTAGGGGGAACTGAAGCTTTCTTT. Translated, it gives CASSYSIVGGTEAFF.